One and the same sample provided the 5 T cell receptor beta chains below, sequenced in a study of CD8+ T cells in alopecia areata. Sequencing relied on a cDNA template that was reverse transcribed from extracted RNA. Some clones are missing from TCRdb's copy, which holds only in-frame ones; the method was immunoSEQ multiplex PCR. The data contain over 110,000 clones, about 47% of them singletons. The sample in question was CD4+ T cells sorted from blood, obtained at week 0. These receptors came from a human donor with alopecia areata.

This clone was counted only a few times. The chain joins TRBV20-1 to TRBJ2-7; D gene unclear. The CDR3 is 11 residues long. Germline V gene sequence: CDR1 DFQATT, CDR2 SNEGSKA (reference sequence). The V end lost 6 bases, the J end lost 7 bases, and 13 bases lay between the germline ends. In DNA form, the CDR3 reads TGCAGTGCGACCTCCAAGAGGGAGCAGTACTTC. This translates into CSATSKREQYF.

This clone was counted a few times. V is TRBV7-8 and J is TRBJ1-2; D is unclear. CDR1 and CDR2 from the germline V gene are SGHVS and FQNEAQ. The CDR3 is 15 residues long. Trimming removed 5 bases at V and 2 bases at J, with 15 bases between. The CDR3 DNA sequence: TGTGCCAGCAGCCCGCAGCATCTGGGGAACTATGGCTACACCTTC. Translating gives CASSPQHLGNYGYTF.

For the CDR3, the DNA is TGTGCCACCAGCAGAGCTACGGCCTCTGGGGGGGCCAACGTCCTGACTTTC. Translating gives CATSRATASGGANVLTF. V usage is TRBV15 and J usage is TRBJ2-6; D uncertain. Germline CDR1 and CDR2: LNHNV and YYDKDF (reference sequence). V lost 1 base, J lost 4 bases, and 14 bases lay in between. This CDR3 has 17 residues.

This clone was detected only once. The chain links TRBV11-2 to TRBJ2-3, with D hard to call. Germline CDR1 reads SGHAT; CDR2 reads FQNNGV. The CDR3 has 11 residues. The ends were cut back, 5 bases at V and 6 bases at J, with 6 bases in the middle. The CDR3 is CASSPSDTQYF. CDR3 nucleotides: TGTGCCAGCAGCCCCTCTGATACGCAGTATTTT.

The rearrangement uses TRBV25-1 and TRBJ2-7; D is undetermined. V lost 3 bases to trimming and J lost 5 bases, with 5 bases between them. CDR1 is MGHDK and CDR2 is SYGVNS in the germline V gene. The CDR3 is made up of 11 amino acids. In DNA form, the CDR3 reads TGTGCCAGCAGTGAGTTTAACGAGCAGTACTTC. Residues: CASSEFNEQYF.